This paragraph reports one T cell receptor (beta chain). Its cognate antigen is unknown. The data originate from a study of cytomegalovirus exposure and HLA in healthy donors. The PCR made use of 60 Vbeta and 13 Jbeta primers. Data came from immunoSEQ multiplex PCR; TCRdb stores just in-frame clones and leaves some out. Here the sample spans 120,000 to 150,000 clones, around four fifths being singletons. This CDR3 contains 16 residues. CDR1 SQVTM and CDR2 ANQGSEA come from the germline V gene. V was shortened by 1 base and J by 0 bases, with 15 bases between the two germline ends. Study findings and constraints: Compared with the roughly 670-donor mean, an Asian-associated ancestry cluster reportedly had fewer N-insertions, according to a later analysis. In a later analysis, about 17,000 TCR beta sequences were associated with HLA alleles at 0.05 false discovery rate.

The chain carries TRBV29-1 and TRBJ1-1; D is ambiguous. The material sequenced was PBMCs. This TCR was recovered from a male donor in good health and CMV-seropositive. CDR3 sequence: CSVEVFTAAMNTEAFF. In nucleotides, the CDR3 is TGCAGCGTTGAAGTGTTCACAGCAGCAATGAACACTGAAGCTTTCTTT.